This TCR beta chain was sequenced in a study of cytomegalovirus exposure and HLA in healthy donors. Across the whole study: In an earlier analysis, 90 million to 130 million unique TCR beta sequences were found from 200 million or so T cells. General study results and limits: Cytomegalovirus-associated status was assigned to about 150 TCR beta chains. A missense variant in DCLRE1C was later tied to TCR beta V- and J-gene trimming. Analyzed later, association rates of TCRs varied across HLA loci, with DRB1 most and HLA-C fewest.

Both 60 Vbeta primers and 13 Jbeta primers went into the PCR. Sequencing used immunoSEQ multiplex PCR; TCRdb keeps in-frame clones, though not all of them. The sample consists of 150,000 to 200,000 clones, roughly 80% of them appearing once. Concerning this clone itself: Its specificity is unknown.

V was shortened by 9 bases and J by 1 base, with 7 bases between the two germline ends. The germline CDR1 and CDR2 sequences are MNHEY and SVGAGI. The CDR3 runs to 11 residues. The chain combines TRBV6-5 with TRBJ2-7; D is unresolved. This sequence originates from a male donor in good health and CMV-seronegative. The material sequenced was PBMCs. The chain's CDR3 is CASTDSYEQYF. The CDR3 nucleotides read TGTGCCAGTACAGATTCCTACGAGCAGTACTTC.